The 10 T cell receptor beta chains presented below share a single source sample, sequenced in a study of T cells in localized non-small cell lung cancer. Using immunoSEQ multiplex PCR, the repertoire was profiled, and TCRdb retains in-frame clones only, with some absent. The data contain some 6,000 clones, 40% to 50% of them seen just once; the ten biggest clones take up almost 9.5%. This specimen consisted of lung tumor tissue, obtained before any cancer treatment. These receptors were taken from a woman aged 40-69 years with stage II squamous cell lung carcinoma.

The rearrangement links TRBV19 to TRBJ2-7; D not certain. Germline V gene lookup returns CDR1 LNHDA and CDR2 SQIVND (reference sequence). V lost 3 bases to trimming and J lost 5 bases, with 14 bases between them. The CDR3 runs 14 residues. The CDR3 region has the DNA TGTGCCAGTAGTATTGCCCGGGCGGAAGACGAGCAGTACTTC. This codes for CASSIARAEDEQYF.

This clone was detected a few times. The chain combines TRBV6-8 with TRBJ2-2; 9 positions agree with TRBD2. The V segment lost 6 bases and the J segment 3 bases; nucleotides outside the gene matches: 5. The CDR3 is 15 residues long. The germline CDR1 and CDR2 sequences are MNHGY and SAAAGT. Here the CDR3 DNA reads TGTGCCAGCAGGACACTAGCGGGCTACACCGGGGAGCTGTTTTTT. Its translation is CASRTLAGYTGELFF.

The rearrangement links TRBV6-8 to TRBJ1-4, with D possibly matching TRBD1 (6 bases). This CDR3 region has 15 residues. Germline values: CDR1 MNHGY, CDR2 SAAAGT. The ends were cut back, 5 bases at V and 0 bases at J, with 10 bases in the middle. The CDR3 nucleotides read TGTGCCAGCAGTCCGACAGGCCCAACTAATGAAAAACTGTTTTTT. Its protein is CASSPTGPTNEKLFF.

In this sample, this clone turned up a few times. This chain links TRBV10-3 with TRBJ1-1; possible D gene TRBD1, 5 bases. V shed 10 bases and J shed 1 base, with 10 bases lying between them. The CDR3 runs 12 residues. Germline assignment: CDR1 ENHRY and CDR2 SYGVKD. The CDR3 nucleotides read TGTGCCAGCTCAGGGAGGAACACTGAAGCTTTCTTT. Amino acid sequence: CASSGRNTEAFF.

This clone was observed a few times. This chain uses TRBV11-3 with TRBJ2-1; no clear D gene. The V gene's germline CDR1 is SGHNT and CDR2 YENEEA. V was pared by 5 bases and J by 2 bases, with 16 bases between. CDR3 length: 16 amino acids. The CDR3 loop is CASSLTTTSPYNEQFF. In nucleotides, the CDR3 is TGTGCCAGCAGCCTGACGACAACGAGCCCCTACAATGAGCAGTTCTTC. The full variable domain, rest sourced from reference TRBV11-3 and TRBJ2-1, is EAGVVQSPRYKIIEKKQPVAFWCNPISGHNTLYWYLQNLGQGPELLIRYENEEAVDDSQLPKDRFSAERLKGVDSTLKIQPAELGDSAVYLCASSLTTTSPYNEQFFGPGTRLTVL.

The rearrangement joins TRBV19 to TRBJ2-2; no clear D gene. CDR3 length: 15 residues. V was trimmed by 3 bases and J by 5 bases, leaving 13 bases between them. CDR1 is LNHDA, CDR2 SQIVND, per germline (reference sequence). The CDR3 DNA reads as TGTGCCAGTAGTATCCTAGACCCTGCTACCGGGGAGCTGTTTTTT. This sequence encodes CASSILDPATGELFF.

J is TRBJ2-3 and V is TRBV14; tentatively, D is TRBD2 (7 bases). Germline lookup yields CDR1 SGHDN and CDR2 FVKESK. V lost 4 bases and J 2 bases, leaving 13 bases between the germline ends. The CDR3 covers 15 residues. CDR3 coding DNA: TGTGCCAGCAGCCGCGCGGGGGCCTTCACAGATACGCAGTATTTT. Protein product: CASSRAGAFTDTQYF.

CDR3: CASTVIEGAGRMNTEAFF. Written as DNA, the CDR3 is TGTGCCAGCACCGTTATTGAGGGGGCCGGGAGGATGAACACTGAAGCTTTCTTT. V usage is TRBV28 and J usage is TRBJ1-1; 7 bases are a match to TRBD1. The CDR3 totals 18 residues. Germline V gene lookup returns CDR1 MDHEN and CDR2 SYDVKM. The V and J ends lost 7 bases and 0 bases, in that order; junction bases with no gene match: 17. The complete variable domain, with remaining parts taken from reference TRBV28 and TRBJ1-1, reads DVKVTQSSRYLVKRTGEKVFLECVQDMDHENMFWYRQDPGLGLRLIYFSYDVKMKEKGDIPEGYSVSREKKERFSLILESASTNQTSMYLCASTVIEGAGRMNTEAFFGQGTRLTVV.

The chain employs TRBV14 and TRBJ2-4; D perhaps matches TRBD2 (6 bases). The V end was cut by 8 bases, the J end by 5 bases, with 10 bases between. In germline, CDR1 is SGHDN, CDR2 FVKESK. CDR3 length: 12 amino acids. The CDR3 sequence is CASGRTENIQYF. The CDR3 nucleotides read TGTGCCAGCGGGAGGACGGAAAACATTCAGTACTTC.

This clone was seen a handful of times. The genes are TRBV6-8 and TRBJ2-6; 10 positions agree with TRBD2. Germline V gives CDR1 MNHGY, CDR2 SAAAGT. The J segment lost 0 bases and the V segment lost 5 bases, leaving 4 bases of the junction unmatched. The CDR3 length is 17 residues. The DNA for the CDR3 is TGTGCCAGCAGTCGACTAGCGGGTGACTCTGGGGCCAACGTCCTGACTTTC. Its protein product is CASSRLAGDSGANVLTF.